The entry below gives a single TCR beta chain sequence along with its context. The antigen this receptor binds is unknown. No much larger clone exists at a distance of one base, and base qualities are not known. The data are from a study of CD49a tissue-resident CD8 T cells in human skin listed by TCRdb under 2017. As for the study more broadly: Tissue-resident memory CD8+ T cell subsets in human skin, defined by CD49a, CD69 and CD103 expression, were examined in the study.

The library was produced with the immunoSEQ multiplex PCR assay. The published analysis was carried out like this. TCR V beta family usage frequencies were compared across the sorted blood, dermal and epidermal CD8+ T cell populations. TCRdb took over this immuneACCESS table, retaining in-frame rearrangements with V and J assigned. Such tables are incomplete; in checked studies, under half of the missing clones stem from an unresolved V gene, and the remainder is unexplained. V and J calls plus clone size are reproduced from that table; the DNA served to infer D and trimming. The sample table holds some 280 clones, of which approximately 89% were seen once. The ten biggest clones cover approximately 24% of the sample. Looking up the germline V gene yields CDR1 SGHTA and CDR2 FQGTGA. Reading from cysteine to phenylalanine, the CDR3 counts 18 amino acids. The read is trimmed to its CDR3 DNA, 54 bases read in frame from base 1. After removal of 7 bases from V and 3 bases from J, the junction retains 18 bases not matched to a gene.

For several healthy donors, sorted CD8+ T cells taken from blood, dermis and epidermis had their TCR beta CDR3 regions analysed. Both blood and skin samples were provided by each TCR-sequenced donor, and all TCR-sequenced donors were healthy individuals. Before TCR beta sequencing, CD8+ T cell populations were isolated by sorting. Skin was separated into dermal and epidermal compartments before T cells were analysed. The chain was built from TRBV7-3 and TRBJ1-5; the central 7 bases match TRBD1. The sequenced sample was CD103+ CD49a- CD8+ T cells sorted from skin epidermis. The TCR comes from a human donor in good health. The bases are TGTGCCAGCACAGTTAAGGGGACAGCACTTCTTTTCAATCAGCCCCAGCATTTT. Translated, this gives CASTVKGTALLFNQPQHF.